This TCR beta chain was retrieved from a study of shared clonotypes between healthy human individuals. The repertoire was sequenced with immunoSEQ multiplex PCR; TCRdb's copy has only in-frame clones and lacks some. The table includes approximately 640,000 clones, about 92% detected once. V dropped 5 bases and J dropped 2 bases, with 13 bases sitting between them. Germline V lookup: CDR1 MNHEY, CDR2 SMNVEV (reference sequence). This CDR3 region has 14 residues. The TCR comes from a man aged 18 to 35 in good health. Some clones in this sample may be carry-over from other donors' samples. This rearrangement joins TRBV27 to TRBJ2-7; TRBD1 or TRBD2 may be the D gene (5 bases each). Sequenced sample: memory CD8+ T cells from PBMCs. The subset: CD45RO+ cells pooled with CCR7-negative TemRA cells. The CDR3 DNA follows: TGTGCCAGCAGTGCAAAGACGGGACCCTACGAGCAGTACTTC. This sequence encodes CASSAKTGPYEQYF.